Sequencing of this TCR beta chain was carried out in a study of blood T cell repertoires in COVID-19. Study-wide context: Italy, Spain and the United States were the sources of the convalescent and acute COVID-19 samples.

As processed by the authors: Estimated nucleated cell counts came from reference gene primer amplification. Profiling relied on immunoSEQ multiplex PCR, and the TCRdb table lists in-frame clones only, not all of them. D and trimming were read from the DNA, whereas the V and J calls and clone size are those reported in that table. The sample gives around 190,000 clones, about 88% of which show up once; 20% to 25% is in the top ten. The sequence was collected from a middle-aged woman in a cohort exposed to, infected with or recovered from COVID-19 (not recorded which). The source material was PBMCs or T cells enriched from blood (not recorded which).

This CDR3 reads CASSWRQRTYEQYF. Here the CDR3 DNA reads TGTGCCAGCAGCTGGCGACAGAGAACCTACGAGCAGTACTTC. This chain joins TRBV3-1 (or the pseudogene TRBV3-2) and TRBJ2-7; D possibly corresponds to TRBD1 (5 bases). The CDR3 consists of 14 residues. Trimming shortened V by 5 bases and J by 2 bases, and 13 bases separated the two germline ends. Germline CDR1 and CDR2: LGHDT and YNNKEL (reference sequence).